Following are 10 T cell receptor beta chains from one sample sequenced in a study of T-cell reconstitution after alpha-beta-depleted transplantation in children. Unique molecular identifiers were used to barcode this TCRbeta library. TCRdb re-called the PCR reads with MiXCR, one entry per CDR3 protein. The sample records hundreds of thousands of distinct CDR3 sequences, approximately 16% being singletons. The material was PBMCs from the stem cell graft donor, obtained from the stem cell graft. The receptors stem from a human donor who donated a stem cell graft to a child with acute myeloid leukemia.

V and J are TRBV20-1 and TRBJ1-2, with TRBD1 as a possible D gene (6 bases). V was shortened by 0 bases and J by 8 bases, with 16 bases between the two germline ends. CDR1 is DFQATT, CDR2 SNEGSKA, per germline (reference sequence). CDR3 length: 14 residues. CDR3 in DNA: TGCAGTGCTAGAGATTTTTGGGGGCGGGAGGGCTACACCTTC. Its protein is CSARDFWGREGYTF.

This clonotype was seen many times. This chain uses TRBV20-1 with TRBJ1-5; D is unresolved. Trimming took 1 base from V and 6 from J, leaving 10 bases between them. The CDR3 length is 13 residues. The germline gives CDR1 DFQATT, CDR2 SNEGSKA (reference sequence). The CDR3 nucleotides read TGCAGTGCTAGAGCGGCCTCCCTTCAGCCCCAGCATTTT. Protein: CSARAASLQPQHF.

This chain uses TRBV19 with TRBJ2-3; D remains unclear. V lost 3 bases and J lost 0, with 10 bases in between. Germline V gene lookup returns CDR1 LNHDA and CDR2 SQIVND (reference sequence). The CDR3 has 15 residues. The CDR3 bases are TGTGCCAGTAGTATCCGAGGCCCTAGCACAGATACGCAGTATTTT. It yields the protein CASSIRGPSTDTQYF.

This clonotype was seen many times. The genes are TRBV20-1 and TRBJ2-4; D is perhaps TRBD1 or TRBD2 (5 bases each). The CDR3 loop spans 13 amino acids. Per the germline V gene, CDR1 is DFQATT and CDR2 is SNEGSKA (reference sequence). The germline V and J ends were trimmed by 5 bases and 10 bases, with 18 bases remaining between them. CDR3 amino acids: CSAGADSPFIQYF. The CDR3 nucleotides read TGCAGTGCTGGGGCGGACTCTCCCTTTATTCAGTACTTC.

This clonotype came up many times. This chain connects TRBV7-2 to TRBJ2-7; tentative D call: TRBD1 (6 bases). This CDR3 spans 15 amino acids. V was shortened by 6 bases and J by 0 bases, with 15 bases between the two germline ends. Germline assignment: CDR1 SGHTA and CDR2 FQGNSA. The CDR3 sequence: CASRLEGVRSYEQYF. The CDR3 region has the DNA TGTGCCAGCAGACTAGAGGGGGTCCGCTCCTACGAGCAGTACTTC.

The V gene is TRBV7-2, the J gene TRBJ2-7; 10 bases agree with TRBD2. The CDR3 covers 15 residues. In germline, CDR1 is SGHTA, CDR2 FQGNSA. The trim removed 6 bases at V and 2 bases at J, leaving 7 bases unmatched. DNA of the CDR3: TGTGCCAGCAGAGATCTAGCGGGGGATCCCTACGAGCAGTACTTC. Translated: CASRDLAGDPYEQYF.

The CDR3 is CASSHRAGELFF. For the CDR3, the DNA is TGCGCCAGCAGCCACAGGGCCGGGGAGCTGTTTTTT. The V gene is TRBV4-3, the J gene TRBJ2-2, with a possible D match to TRBD1 (5 bases). Germline assignment: CDR1 LGHNA and CDR2 YSLEER. V gave up 3 bases and J gave up 6 bases, with 5 bases separating them. CDR3 length equals 12 residues.

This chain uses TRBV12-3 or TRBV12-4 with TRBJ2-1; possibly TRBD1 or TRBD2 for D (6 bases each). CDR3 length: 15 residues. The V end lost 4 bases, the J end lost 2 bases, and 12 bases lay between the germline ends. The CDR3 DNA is TGTGCCAGCAGTTCCCCGGGGGCAGCCTACAATGAGCAGTTCTTC. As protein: CASSSPGAAYNEQFF.

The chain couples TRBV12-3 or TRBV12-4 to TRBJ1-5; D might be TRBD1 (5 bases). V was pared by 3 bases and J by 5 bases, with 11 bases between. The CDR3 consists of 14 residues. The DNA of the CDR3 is TGTGCCAGCAGTTTCAGCGGGGGGGATCAGCCCCAGCATTTT. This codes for CASSFSGGDQPQHF.

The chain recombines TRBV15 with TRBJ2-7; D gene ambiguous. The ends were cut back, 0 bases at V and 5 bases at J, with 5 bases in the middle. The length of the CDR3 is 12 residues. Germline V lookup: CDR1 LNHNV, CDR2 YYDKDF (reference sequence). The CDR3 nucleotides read TGTGCCACCAGCAGAGAGGGAAACGAGCAGTACTTC. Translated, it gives CATSREGNEQYF.